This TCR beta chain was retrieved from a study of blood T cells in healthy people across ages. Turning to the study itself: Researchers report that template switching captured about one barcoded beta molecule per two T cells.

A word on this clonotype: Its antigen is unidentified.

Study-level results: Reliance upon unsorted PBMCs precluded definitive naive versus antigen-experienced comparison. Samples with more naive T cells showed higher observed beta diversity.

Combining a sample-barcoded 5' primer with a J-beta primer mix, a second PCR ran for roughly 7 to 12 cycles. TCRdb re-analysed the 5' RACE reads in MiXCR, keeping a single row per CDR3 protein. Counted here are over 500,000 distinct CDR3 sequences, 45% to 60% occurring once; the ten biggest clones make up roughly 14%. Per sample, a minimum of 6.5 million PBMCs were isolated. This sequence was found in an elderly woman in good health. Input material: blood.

Here the CDR3 DNA reads TGCGCCAGCAGCTTGGCGGGTTCGGGCCGTGGAGAAGCTTTCTTT. Amino acids: CASSLAGSGRGEAFF. This chain links TRBV5-1 with TRBJ1-1; D is unclear. Trimming left V 0 bases short and J 8 bases short, with 17 bases between. CDR1 is SGHRS, CDR2 YFSETQ, per germline. This CDR3 comprises 15 residues.